This T cell receptor beta chain was identified during a study of blood T cell repertoires in COVID-19. Study-level background: The United States, Italy and Spain provided the acute and convalescent COVID-19 samples.

The CDR3 extends over 16 amino acids. The repertoire was sequenced with immunoSEQ multiplex PCR; TCRdb's copy has only in-frame clones and lacks some. The table records 50,000 or so clones, over 80% of them present only once. This TCR derives from a man between 60 and 70 years old with active COVID-19. This sequence joins TRBV21-1 and TRBJ2-3; TRBD1 reflects the table's D call only, with no check against the DNA. TRBV21-1 is noted as a pseudogene. Sequencing was carried out using peripheral blood. In DNA form, the CDR3 reads TGTGCCAGGTACCTAACAGGGGGATTGGTCACAGATACGCAGTATTTT. It is translated as CARYLTGGLVTDTQYF.